This T cell receptor (beta chain) stems from a study of shared T cell receptors in the human thymus (dated by TCRdb to about 2021). Turning to the overall study: The study examined how self-reactive, shared T-cell receptor alpha chains are generated in the human thymus.

Comment on this clone: No antigen is known for it. Base qualities are not at hand, and no much larger clone is one base apart.

The protocol used for the library was the immunoSEQ multiplex PCR assay. Here the immuneACCESS table is served through TCRdb, limited to in-frame sequences with V and J called. Missing clones are a known gap in these copies; in checked studies unresolved V genes cover under half, and the rest lacks a known reason. The sample yields over 350,000 clones; 95% were counted once. Together, the top ten hold roughly 0.02% of the sample. Sequenced input: thymocytes. The sequence derives from a human donor.

The CDR3 region has the sequence CASSPERDFYNEQFF. The nucleotide sequence is given as TGTGCCAGTAGTCCAGAGCGGGATTTTTACAATGAGCAGTTCTTC. The rearrangement joined TRBV19 to TRBJ2-1; 7 nucleotides in the junction match TRBD2. Trimming removed 5 bases from V and 4 bases from J; the gene matches leave 8 bases unexplained. Its CDR3 holds 15 amino acids, cysteine through phenylalanine. Only the CDR3 DNA is retained, 45 bases long and in frame from the first base. According to the germline V gene (reference sequence), CDR1 reads LNHDA and CDR2 reads SQIVND.